The rows below give T cell receptor beta chains drawn from one sample of a study of long-term antiretroviral therapy in people with HIV. The data were produced by immunoSEQ multiplex PCR, yet TCRdb's version contains in-frame clones alone and is incomplete. The table includes 20,000 to 25,000 clones, around 82% detected once. The starting material was unsorted PBMCs, obtained around 2.5 years after starting antiretroviral therapy. These receptors all come from a man aged 40-55 years with HIV. Both conserved end residues are part of each CDR3. A D gene is named only where the DNA matches it firmly. Clone size is stated in some rows and not others, as once, few, many or a class when expanded.

clone size: -
V gene: TRBV6-6
D gene: -
J gene: TRBJ1-3
CDR3 DNA: TGTGCCAGCAGAAAGGGGTCGGGCTCTGGAAACACCATATATTTT
CDR3 protein: CASRKGSGSGNTIYF

clone size: -
V gene: TRBV6-5
D gene: -
J gene: TRBJ2-2
CDR3 DNA: TGTGCCAGCAGGAAGGGAACCGGGGAGCTGTTTTTT
CDR3 protein: CASRKGTGELFF

clone size: -
V gene: TRBV5-1
D gene: -
J gene: TRBJ1-1
CDR3 DNA: TGCGCCAGCAGCCCTGGAATCGGCACTGAAGCTTTCTTT
CDR3 protein: CASSPGIGTEAFF

clone size: -
V gene: TRBV18
D gene: -
J gene: TRBJ1-1
CDR3 DNA: TGTGCCAGCGTCTACAGGGCGAACACTGAAGCTTTCTTT
CDR3 protein: CASVYRANTEAFF

clone size: -
V gene: TRBV11-3
D gene: TRBD1
J gene: TRBJ1-1
CDR3 DNA: TGTGCCAGCAGCTTAGAAGGGGGCGGTGAAGCTTTCTTT
CDR3 protein: CASSLEGGGEAFF

clone size: -
V gene: TRBV27
D gene: TRBD1
J gene: TRBJ2-7
CDR3 DNA: TGTGCCAGCAGTCGAAGAACCGGGACAGGGTCGTACGAGCAGTACTTC
CDR3 protein: CASSRRTGTGSYEQYF

clone size: -
V gene: TRBV4-3
D gene: TRBD1
J gene: TRBJ2-2
CDR3 DNA: TGCGCCAGCAGCCAAGAAAGACAGGGGTCGAACACCGGGGAGCTGTTTTTT
CDR3 protein: CASSQERQGSNTGELFF

clone size: few
V gene: TRBV7-6
D gene: TRBD1
J gene: TRBJ2-1
CDR3 DNA: TGTGCCAGCAGCTTAGCGAGACAGGGAAGTGCGTCGGGTGAGCAGTTCTTC
CDR3 protein: CASSLARQGSASGEQFF

clone size: -
V gene: TRBV7-2
D gene: TRBD1
J gene: TRBJ1-1
CDR3 DNA: TGTGCCAGCGGCCCGGGACAGGGTCGCACTGAAGCTTTCTTT
CDR3 protein: CASGPGQGRTEAFF

clone size: -
V gene: TRBV7-9
D gene: -
J gene: TRBJ2-3
CDR3 DNA: TGTGCCAGCACATCGAGCGATTCCACAGATACGCAGTATTTT
CDR3 protein: CASTSSDSTDTQYF

clone size: few
V gene: TRBV10-1
D gene: -
J gene: TRBJ2-6
CDR3 DNA: TGCGCCAGCAGTGCCTCTGGGGCCAACGTCCTGACTTTC
CDR3 protein: CASSASGANVLTF

clone size: -
V gene: TRBV10-3
D gene: -
J gene: TRBJ1-1
CDR3 DNA: TGTGCCATCAGCCCGGGGCCGTCACCCATGAACACTGAAGCTTTCTTT
CDR3 protein: CAISPGPSPMNTEAFF

clone size: -
V gene: TRBV5-1
D gene: -
J gene: TRBJ2-1
CDR3 DNA: TGCGCCAGCAGTTGGACCGGGGACGAGCAGTTCTTC
CDR3 protein: CASSWTGDEQFF

clone size: -
V gene: TRBV5-6
D gene: -
J gene: TRBJ2-5
CDR3 DNA: TGTGCCAGCAGCTTGGTTTCCGGGACACTCCAAGAGACCCAGTACTTC
CDR3 protein: CASSLVSGTLQETQYF

clone size: -
V gene: TRBV5-1
D gene: -
J gene: TRBJ2-2
CDR3 DNA: TGCGCCAGCAGCTTTCGGGACGCCGGGGAGCTGTTTTTT
CDR3 protein: CASSFRDAGELFF

clone size: -
V gene: TRBV28
D gene: TRBD2
J gene: TRBJ2-7
CDR3 DNA: TGTGCCAGCAGTCCGAGGACTAGGAGCAACTCCTACGAGCAGTACTTC
CDR3 protein: CASSPRTRSNSYEQYF

clone size: -
V gene: TRBV7-9
D gene: TRBD2
J gene: TRBJ2-3
CDR3 DNA: TGTGCCAGCAGCTTGGGGACTAGCGTCACGCAGTATTTT
CDR3 protein: CASSLGTSVTQYF

clone size: -
V gene: TRBV4-3
D gene: -
J gene: TRBJ1-2
CDR3 DNA: TGCGCCAGCAGCCCCCAACTGCTTGAGGACTACACCTTC
CDR3 protein: CASSPQLLEDYTF

clone size: -
V gene: TRBV5-4
D gene: -
J gene: TRBJ2-1
CDR3 DNA: TGTGCCAGCAGCCACTCCAACAATGAGCAGTTCTTC
CDR3 protein: CASSHSNNEQFF

clone size: -
V gene: TRBV5-1
D gene: TRBD2
J gene: TRBJ2-1
CDR3 DNA: TGCGCCAGCAGCTCGAGGCTAGCGGGAGAAGGTGAGCAGTTCTTC
CDR3 protein: CASSSRLAGEGEQFF

clone size: few
V gene: TRBV6-1
D gene: -
J gene: TRBJ1-2
CDR3 DNA: TGTGCCAGCAGATCCCCCGTTAACTATGGCTACACCTTC
CDR3 protein: CASRSPVNYGYTF

clone size: -
V gene: TRBV1
D gene: -
J gene: TRBJ2-3
CDR3 DNA: TGCACCAGCAGCCAAGTGGGGGGGACAGATACGCAGTATTTT
CDR3 protein: CTSSQVGGTDTQYF

clone size: -
V gene: TRBV9
D gene: -
J gene: TRBJ1-1
CDR3 DNA: TGTGCCAGCAGCGTAGTTAATGAGGTGAACACTGAAGCTTTCTTT
CDR3 protein: CASSVVNEVNTEAFF

clone size: -
V gene: TRBV29-1
D gene: TRBD2
J gene: TRBJ2-7
CDR3 DNA: TGCAGCGTGCGGGGGGCCAACTACGAGCAGTACTTC
CDR3 protein: CSVRGANYEQYF

clone size: -
V gene: TRBV19
D gene: TRBD1
J gene: TRBJ2-5
CDR3 DNA: TGTGCCAGTAGTATTACAGGGGCGGAGACCCAGTACTTC
CDR3 protein: CASSITGAETQYF

clone size: few
V gene: TRBV9
D gene: -
J gene: TRBJ1-1
CDR3 DNA: TGTGCCAGCAGCGCGGGCAATATGAACACTGAAGCTTTCTTT
CDR3 protein: CASSAGNMNTEAFF

clone size: -
V gene: TRBV7-8
D gene: TRBD2
J gene: TRBJ2-1
CDR3 DNA: TGTGCCAGCAGCCTTGGACTAGCGGGAGGAAGCTCCTACAATGAGCAGTTCTTC
CDR3 protein: CASSLGLAGGSSYNEQFF

clone size: -
V gene: TRBV7-8
D gene: -
J gene: TRBJ2-7
CDR3 DNA: TGTGCCAGCAGCTTATACTGGGTGGCCTACGAGCAGTACTTC
CDR3 protein: CASSLYWVAYEQYF

clone size: -
V gene: TRBV4-1
D gene: -
J gene: TRBJ2-1
CDR3 DNA: TGCGCCAGCAGCCAAGGCTCAGGGGACTACAATGAGCAGTTCTTC
CDR3 protein: CASSQGSGDYNEQFF

clone size: once
V gene: TRBV7-9
D gene: -
J gene: TRBJ2-1
CDR3 DNA: TGTGCCAGCAGCTTGGGTCAAGAGGAGTTCTTC
CDR3 protein: CASSLGQEEFF

clone size: -
V gene: TRBV7-2
D gene: TRBD2
J gene: TRBJ2-7
CDR3 DNA: TGTGCCAGCAGTCCTAGCGGGAGGGCCTACGAGCAGTACTTC
CDR3 protein: CASSPSGRAYEQYF

clone size: -
V gene: TRBV6-5
D gene: TRBD1
J gene: TRBJ1-2
CDR3 DNA: TGTGCCAGCAGTCTAACAGGGGGTTATGGCTACACCTTC
CDR3 protein: CASSLTGGYGYTF

clone size: -
V gene: TRBV18
D gene: TRBD1
J gene: TRBJ1-3
CDR3 DNA: TGTGCCAGCTCATCGACAGGGTTGGGTGGAAACACCATATATTTT
CDR3 protein: CASSSTGLGGNTIYF

clone size: -
V gene: TRBV10-3
D gene: -
J gene: TRBJ1-2
CDR3 DNA: TGTGCCATCAGTGACTTTTCAGAAGGCTACACCTTC
CDR3 protein: CAISDFSEGYTF

clone size: -
V gene: TRBV5-1
D gene: -
J gene: TRBJ2-1
CDR3 DNA: TGCGCCAGCACCATCGCAGGATACAATGAGCAGTTCTTC
CDR3 protein: CASTIAGYNEQFF

clone size: -
V gene: TRBV14
D gene: -
J gene: TRBJ2-7
CDR3 DNA: TGTGCCAGCAGCCAAGAGATGGGGGTTGCATCCGAGCAGTACTTC
CDR3 protein: CASSQEMGVASEQYF

clone size: -
V gene: TRBV7-8
D gene: -
J gene: TRBJ1-5
CDR3 DNA: TGTGCCAGCAGCTTACTGGACAGATTTAGCAATCAGCCCCAGCATTTT
CDR3 protein: CASSLLDRFSNQPQHF

clone size: -
V gene: TRBV7-2
D gene: TRBD1
J gene: TRBJ1-6
CDR3 DNA: TGTGCCAGCAGCTTAGATTCCGGACAGGCTAATTCACCCCTCCACTTT
CDR3 protein: CASSLDSGQANSPLHF

clone size: -
V gene: TRBV5-4
D gene: -
J gene: TRBJ1-6
CDR3 DNA: TGTGCCAGCAGCTTGGAAGGCGGCAGGGGTAATTCACCCCTCCACTTT
CDR3 protein: CASSLEGGRGNSPLHF

clone size: -
V gene: TRBV28
D gene: TRBD1
J gene: TRBJ1-4
CDR3 DNA: TGTGCCAGCGTACAGGGGCGAAATGAAAAACTGTTTTTT
CDR3 protein: CASVQGRNEKLFF

clone size: -
V gene: TRBV28
D gene: -
J gene: TRBJ2-3
CDR3 DNA: TGTGCCAGCAGCTTGGGCACAGATACGCAGTATTTT
CDR3 protein: CASSLGTDTQYF

clone size: -
V gene: TRBV18
D gene: -
J gene: TRBJ2-1
CDR3 DNA: TGTGCCAGCTCACCCGGACTAGGGGGGAACAATGAGCAGTTCTTC
CDR3 protein: CASSPGLGGNNEQFF

clone size: -
V gene: TRBV6-1
D gene: -
J gene: TRBJ2-2
CDR3 DNA: TGTGCCAGCAGCGGGGACCGCGGGGAGCTGTTTTTT
CDR3 protein: CASSGDRGELFF

clone size: -
V gene: TRBV20-1
D gene: -
J gene: TRBJ2-1
CDR3 DNA: TGCAGTGCTCCTAAGTACAATGAGCAGTTCTTC
CDR3 protein: CSAPKYNEQFF

clone size: few
V gene: TRBV5-4
D gene: TRBD1
J gene: TRBJ2-7
CDR3 DNA: TGTGCCAGCAGCTTGGCCCCGGGACAGGGGTGGCCGGGCGACGAGCAGTACTTC
CDR3 protein: CASSLAPGQGWPGDEQYF

clone size: -
V gene: TRBV28
D gene: TRBD1
J gene: TRBJ1-2
CDR3 DNA: TGTGCCAGCAGTTTATACCAGCCGGGACAGGGGAGGGAAGGGGATGGCTACACCTTC
CDR3 protein: CASSLYQPGQGREGDGYTF

clone size: -
V gene: TRBV7-9
D gene: -
J gene: TRBJ2-5
CDR3 DNA: TGTGCCAGCCAGGAGCAAGAGACCCAGTACTTC
CDR3 protein: CASQEQETQYF

clone size: -
V gene: TRBV2
D gene: TRBD2
J gene: TRBJ2-2
CDR3 DNA: TGTGCCAGCAGCAAGGCGGGGGGGACCCACACCGGGGAGCTGTTTTTT
CDR3 protein: CASSKAGGTHTGELFF

clone size: -
V gene: TRBV10-3
D gene: -
J gene: TRBJ2-1
CDR3 DNA: TGTGCCATCAGTGATCCCGACAGGTTGGGGATATACACTGAGCAGTTCTTC
CDR3 protein: CAISDPDRLGIYTEQFF

clone size: -
V gene: TRBV7-2
D gene: TRBD2
J gene: TRBJ2-7
CDR3 DNA: TGTGCCAGCAGCATACTAGCGGTCATCTCCTACGAGCAGTACTTC
CDR3 protein: CASSILAVISYEQYF

clone size: -
V gene: TRBV6-5
D gene: -
J gene: TRBJ2-5
CDR3 DNA: TGTGCCAGCAGTTCGACAGGTGGAGAGACCCAGTACTTC
CDR3 protein: CASSSTGGETQYF

clone size: -
V gene: TRBV6-6
D gene: TRBD1
J gene: TRBJ2-7
CDR3 DNA: TGTGCCAGCAGTCCCGGGACAGGGCTGACGTACGAGCAGTACTTC
CDR3 protein: CASSPGTGLTYEQYF